This is a list of T cell receptor beta chains from one sample in a study of CD8 T cells in Susac syndrome. MiXCR, applied by TCRdb to the immunoSEQ multiplex PCR reads, yields one record per CDR3 protein. Of 160,000 or so distinct CDR3 sequences detected, around 90% appear once; the ten largest clones hold around 0.08%. The specimen sequenced was CD4+ T cells from PBMCs. The source of these receptors is a human donor in good health. CDR3s leave out the opening cysteine and the closing phenylalanine or tryptophan. The size entry is marked missing in some rows and otherwise reads once, few, many or a size class.

clone_size v_call cdr3_aa
. TRBV20-1 SASVNSNQPQH
. TRBV7-3 ASSDTPAGQTGELF
once TRBV6-6 ASSSDRGLEKLF
. TRBV20-1 SARDPGRRTEVF
. TRBV20-1 SARRTDTEAF
. TRBV25-1 ASSEGDRGHYGYT
. TRBV19 ASSGTELPEAF
. TRBV2 ASRRDSTETQY
. TRBV10-3 AISGGLLRETQY
. TRBV7-9 ASSLTSYTQY
. TRBV7-8 ASSLRETYEQY
. TRBV6-4 ATSDYPYAGYT
. TRBV6-5 ASSYSTGGEQY
. TRBV12-3/TRBV12-4 ASSIRQNTGELF
. TRBV29-1 SVDLDGSLGEQF
. TRBV29-1 SVTCLAGGRETQY
. TRBV5-1 ASSPLGGGENSPLH
. TRBV28 ASSLTVDTQY
. TRBV4-2 ASSQDLTNSGNTIY
. TRBV19 ASSIDALSYSGNTIY
. TRBV24-1 ATSDPRTGGETQY
few TRBV6-1 ASSNGEYEKLF
. TRBV20-1 SATDRLNGNTIY
. TRBV18 ASSPTVAGPSYEQY
. TRBV28 ASSYGTGATWSYEQY
once TRBV7-2 ASRQAIGTIFTDTQY
. TRBV5-1 ASSLGLAGSTDTQY
. TRBV10-2 ASRLSGAIYEQY
. TRBV3-1 ASSPTSGDYNEQF
. TRBV30 AQGIFDEQY
. TRBV2 ASSEVRGREQF
few TRBV29-1 SVVFAGTGPYEQY
. TRBV6-2/TRBV6-3 ASTGTGDNYGYT
. TRBV5-1 ASSSGGSGSHEQY
. TRBV20-1 SARDLGRSTDTQY
. TRBV20-1 SVRQDTLYNEQF
once TRBV20-1 SASDSNQPQH
. TRBV19 ASRGRGYADTGELF
once TRBV7-9 ASSLGGGHAF
. TRBV5-1 ASTSAGTAGYT
few TRBV7-2 ASSTGMNTEAF
. TRBV5-1 ASSLEDSQETQY